This is a list of T cell receptor beta chains from one sample in a study of blood T cell repertoires in COVID-19. Data came from immunoSEQ multiplex PCR; TCRdb stores just in-frame clones and leaves some out. The data show over 150,000 clones, 85% seen once. Sequences were obtained from peripheral blood. The receptors come from a woman of 80 years or more with COVID-19, enrolled during active disease. The CDR3 runs from the conserved cysteine through the conserved F or W. The D gene is left open where the match is weak. Only some rows state a clone size, as once, few, many or a class for expanded clones.

D: TRBD1
V: TRBV19
size: .
J: TRBJ1-5
CDR3: CASSLQGVYNQPQHF
DNA: TGTGCCAGTAGTCTACAGGGGGTATACAATCAGCCCCAGCATTTT

D: .
V: TRBV28
size: .
J: TRBJ1-3
CDR3: CASSPAGLGGNTIYF
DNA: TGTGCCAGCAGTCCGGCAGGGCTCGGTGGAAACACCATATATTTT

D: TRBD1
V: TRBV12-3/TRBV12-4
size: once
J: TRBJ1-2
CDR3: CASTPGGLAHTF
DNA: TGTGCCAGCACCCCAGGGGGCTTAGCCCACACCTTC

D: .
V: TRBV5-1
size: once
J: TRBJ2-2
CDR3: CASSLTGEANTGELFF
DNA: TGCGCCAGCAGCTTGACAGGGGAGGCGAACACCGGGGAGCTGTTTTTT

D: .
V: TRBV12-3/TRBV12-4
size: .
J: TRBJ1-2
CDR3: CASSLPRQNGYTF
DNA: TGTGCCAGCAGTTTACCGAGACAGAATGGCTACACCTTC

D: TRBD1
V: TRBV20-1
size: few
J: TRBJ1-4
CDR3: CSPRGKEKLFF
DNA: TGCAGTCCCAGGGGGAAGGAAAAACTGTTTTTT

D: TRBD1
V: TRBV28
size: .
J: TRBJ1-3
CDR3: CASTNQGASGNTIYF
DNA: TGTGCCAGCACTAATCAGGGGGCAAGTGGAAACACCATATATTTT

D: .
V: TRBV2
size: few
J: TRBJ2-3
CDR3: CASRLGAWGTDTQYF
DNA: TGTGCCAGCAGATTGGGGGCTTGGGGCACAGATACGCAGTATTTT

D: TRBD1
V: TRBV9
size: few
J: TRBJ2-2
CDR3: CASSEMGQYTGELFF
DNA: TGTGCCAGCAGCGAGATGGGACAGTACACCGGGGAGCTGTTTTTT

D: .
V: TRBV21-1
size: .
J: TRBJ1-1
CDR3: CASSKAGQVPEAFF
DNA: TGTGCCAGCAGCAAAGCGGGACAGGTCCCTGAAGCTTTCTTT

D: .
V: TRBV4-1
size: .
J: TRBJ1-4
CDR3: CASSQSGVNEKLFF
DNA: TGCGCCAGCAGCCAGTCAGGCGTTAATGAAAAACTGTTTTTT

D: TRBD1
V: TRBV28
size: .
J: TRBJ1-4
CDR3: CASSSGGWEKLFF
DNA: TGTGCCAGCAGTTCAGGGGGTTGGGAAAAACTGTTTTTT

D: .
V: TRBV29-1
size: once
J: TRBJ2-7
CDR3: CSASTKTSSGEQYF
DNA: TGCAGCGCATCCACCAAAACTAGTTCCGGAGAGCAGTACTTC

D: .
V: TRBV7-9
size: .
J: TRBJ2-2
CDR3: CASSLGSGNTGELFF
DNA: TGTGCCAGCAGCTTAGGGTCAGGGAACACCGGGGAGCTGTTTTTT

D: .
V: TRBV5-1
size: .
J: TRBJ2-4
CDR3: CATQTEGTEGMALTAKNIQYF
DNA: TGCGCCACGCAAACGGAGGGGACAGAGGGGATGGCCCTAACCGCCAAAAACATTCAGTACTTC

D: TRBD2
V: TRBV9
size: .
J: TRBJ2-7
CDR3: CASSVGLAGTYEQYF
DNA: TGTGCCAGCAGCGTAGGGCTAGCGGGAACCTACGAGCAGTACTTC

D: TRBD2
V: TRBV27
size: .
J: TRBJ2-5
CDR3: CASRRTSGAGQETQYF
DNA: TGTGCCAGCCGCAGGACTAGCGGGGCGGGGCAAGAGACCCAGTACTTC

D: .
V: TRBV5-1
size: .
J: TRBJ1-1
CDR3: CASSSTGFTEAFF
DNA: TGCGCCAGCAGCTCAACAGGGTTCACTGAAGCTTTCTTT

D: .
V: TRBV6-6
size: .
J: TRBJ1-5
CDR3: CDPGGNQPQHF
DNA: TGCGATCCAGGGGGCAATCAGCCCCAGCATTTT

D: .
V: TRBV5-1
size: .
J: TRBJ1-3
CDR3: CASSFGSLSSSGNTIYF
DNA: TGCGCCAGCAGCTTCGGGAGCCTTTCGAGCTCTGGAAACACCATATATTTT

D: TRBD2
V: TRBV28
size: .
J: TRBJ2-7
CDR3: CASKLAGGPSEQYF
DNA: TGTGCCAGCAAACTAGCGGGAGGGCCTAGCGAGCAGTACTTC

D: TRBD1
V: TRBV28
size: .
J: TRBJ1-2
CDR3: CASSSPGQGGYGYTF
DNA: TGTGCCAGCAGTTCACCGGGACAGGGTGGCTATGGCTACACCTTC

D: .
V: TRBV11-2
size: .
J: TRBJ1-2
CDR3: CASSFKPASGNRYGYTF
DNA: TGTGCCAGCAGCTTCAAGCCAGCATCAGGGAATAGGTATGGCTACACCTTC

D: TRBD1
V: TRBV7-2
size: .
J: TRBJ1-2
CDR3: CASSTTGGYGYTF
DNA: TGTGCCAGCAGCACAACAGGGGGCTATGGCTACACCTTC

D: .
V: TRBV28
size: .
J: TRBJ1-1
CDR3: CASSRGQIETFF
DNA: TGTGCCAGCAGTCGTGGGCAGATCGAAACTTTCTTT

D: TRBD1
V: TRBV3-1/TRBV3-2
size: few
J: TRBJ2-7
CDR3: CASSHSRGRAFTYEQYF
DNA: TGTGCCAGCAGCCATAGCAGGGGGAGAGCCTTTACCTACGAGCAGTACTTC

D: TRBD1
V: TRBV7-8
size: .
J: TRBJ1-5
CDR3: CASSLLNRGVNQPQHF
DNA: TGTGCCAGCAGCTTACTCAACAGGGGTGTTAATCAGCCCCAGCATTTT

D: TRBD2
V: TRBV5-4
size: .
J: TRBJ2-1
CDR3: CASSSGLAAKPSEQFF
DNA: TGTGCCAGCAGCTCGGGACTAGCGGCCAAACCGAGTGAGCAGTTCTTC

D: .
V: TRBV24-1
size: .
J: TRBJ2-3
CDR3: CATSESITDTQYF
DNA: TGTGCCACCAGTGAGAGCATCACAGATACGCAGTATTTT

D: .
V: TRBV19
size: .
J: TRBJ1-5
CDR3: CASSTTQGSNQPQHF
DNA: TGTGCCAGTAGTACGACTCAGGGTAGCAATCAGCCCCAGCATTTT

D: .
V: TRBV18
size: .
J: TRBJ2-3
CDR3: CASSPEGRTDTQYF
DNA: TGTGCCAGCTCACCGGAGGGGCGCACAGATACGCAGTATTTT

D: TRBD2
V: TRBV30
size: .
J: TRBJ2-2
CDR3: CAWSLASGREKNTGELFF
DNA: TGTGCCTGGAGTCTGGCTAGCGGGAGGGAAAAGAACACCGGGGAGCTGTTTTTT

D: .
V: TRBV5-1
size: .
J: TRBJ2-7
CDR3: CASSLTGTSYEQYF
DNA: TGCGCCAGCAGCTTGACAGGTACCAGCTACGAGCAGTACTTC

D: .
V: TRBV2
size: .
J: TRBJ1-4
CDR3: CASSEVPGYATNEKLFF
DNA: TGTGCCAGCAGTGAAGTTCCGGGGTATGCAACTAATGAAAAACTGTTTTTT

D: .
V: TRBV10-3
size: .
J: TRBJ2-5
CDR3: CAISDQETQYF
DNA: TGTGCCATCTCAGACCAAGAGACCCAGTACTTC

D: .
V: TRBV5-5
size: once
J: TRBJ1-3
CDR3: CASSLERAGNTIYF
DNA: TGTGCCAGCAGCTTGGAGAGGGCTGGAAACACCATATATTTT

D: .
V: TRBV5-1
size: .
J: TRBJ2-7
CDR3: CASSLVGGGEQYF
DNA: TGCGCCAGCAGCTTGGTGGGGGGTGGCGAGCAGTACTTC

D: .
V: TRBV20-1
size: .
J: TRBJ1-1
CDR3: CSAQGTQQAFF
DNA: TGCAGTGCCCAGGGGACGCAGCAAGCTTTCTTT

D: .
V: TRBV9
size: once
J: TRBJ2-1
CDR3: CASSVSSGSYNEQFF
DNA: TGTGCCAGCAGCGTAAGTAGCGGCTCCTACAATGAGCAGTTCTTC

D: TRBD2
V: TRBV6-5
size: .
J: TRBJ2-7
CDR3: CASPTGTNSYEQYF
DNA: TGTGCCAGCCCAACCGGGACTAACTCCTACGAGCAGTACTTC

D: .
V: TRBV10-3
size: .
J: TRBJ2-5
CDR3: CAISEPTGSPNF
DNA: TGTGCCATCAGTGAGCCCACAGGGTCCCCGAACTTC

D: .
V: TRBV5-1
size: .
J: TRBJ1-3
CDR3: CASRTLPRQLDTIYF
DNA: TGCGCCAGCAGGACACTCCCGAGACAGCTAGACACCATATATTTT

D: TRBD1
V: TRBV27
size: once
J: TRBJ1-2
CDR3: CASSQGVGGYTF
DNA: TGTGCCAGCAGCCAGGGGGTAGGCGGCTACACCTTC

D: TRBD1
V: TRBV5-1
size: once
J: TRBJ2-2
CDR3: CASSWGQGSGELFF
DNA: TGCGCCAGCAGCTGGGGACAGGGGAGCGGGGAGCTGTTTTTT

D: .
V: TRBV2
size: .
J: TRBJ2-3
CDR3: CAGLSRVPTDTQYF
DNA: TGTGCCGGCCTTAGCCGGGTCCCCACAGATACGCAGTATTTT

D: .
V: TRBV3-1/TRBV3-2
size: .
J: TRBJ1-2
CDR3: CASSQARGMGGYTF
DNA: TGTGCCAGCAGCCAGGCTAGGGGCATGGGTGGCTACACCTTC

D: TRBD2
V: TRBV2
size: .
J: TRBJ2-7
CDR3: CASSPALAGVGEQYF
DNA: TGTGCCAGCAGCCCGGCACTAGCGGGAGTGGGCGAGCAGTACTTC

D: TRBD1
V: TRBV4-1
size: .
J: TRBJ1-1
CDR3: CASRRSWTGGFQDTEAFF
DNA: TGCGCCAGCAGACGCAGTTGGACAGGGGGCTTCCAGGACACTGAAGCTTTCTTT

D: .
V: TRBV3-1/TRBV3-2
size: .
J: TRBJ1-4
CDR3: CASSQVAGVVEKLFF
DNA: TGTGCCAGCAGCCAAGTTGCAGGGGTAGTTGAAAAACTGTTTTTT

D: TRBD1
V: TRBV27
size: .
J: TRBJ2-7
CDR3: CASSRQGGYEQYF
DNA: TGTGCCAGCAGTCGACAGGGGGGTTACGAGCAGTACTTC

D: .
V: TRBV20-1
size: .
J: TRBJ1-1
CDR3: CSAHNNYEAFF
DNA: TGCAGTGCTCACAACAATTATGAAGCTTTCTTT

D: TRBD1
V: TRBV27
size: once
J: TRBJ2-5
CDR3: CASSLTGGAYQKTQYF
DNA: TGTGCCAGCAGCCTGACAGGGGGTGCCTACCAGAAGACCCAGTACTTC

D: .
V: TRBV3-1/TRBV3-2
size: .
J: TRBJ2-1
CDR3: CASTRGSGGPSSVNEQFF
DNA: TGTGCCAGCACCCGGGGATCCGGGGGGCCTTCCTCGGTGAATGAGCAGTTCTTC

D: TRBD1
V: TRBV4-1
size: .
J: TRBJ1-6
CDR3: CASSSRTGGPSSPLHF
DNA: TGCGCCAGCAGCTCCCGGACAGGCGGGCCTAGTTCACCCCTCCACTTT

D: TRBD1
V: TRBV6-5
size: .
J: TRBJ1-1
CDR3: CASRGQGRAFF
DNA: TGTGCCAGCAGGGGACAGGGAAGGGCTTTCTTT

D: .
V: TRBV5-6
size: .
J: TRBJ2-1
CDR3: CASSWGLYNEQFF
DNA: TGTGCCAGCAGCTGGGGGCTCTACAATGAGCAGTTCTTC

D: .
V: TRBV11-3
size: .
J: TRBJ2-2
CDR3: CASSLETGTGELFF
DNA: TGTGCCAGCAGCTTAGAAACGGGTACCGGGGAGCTGTTTTTT